One and the same sample provided the 26 T cell receptor beta chains below, sequenced in a study of identical twins. TCRdb ran MiXCR on the 5' RACE reads and lists one entry per CDR3 protein. Among about 690,000 distinct CDR3 sequences listed, around 21% were seen once. The sample also formed part of further work on T cells expressing NK-cell markers.

Sequenced sample: PBMCs. These receptors were collected from a woman under 30 in good health.

This clonotype was picked up a small number of times. The junction does not match germline at one end; this may be a read error. V and J are TRBV10-3 and TRBJ2-7, with 10 bases fitting TRBD2. Germline CDR1 and CDR2: ENHRY and SYGVKD. The CDR3 contains 15 residues. The CDR3 is CAISESRSSGGPGDF. CDR3 nucleotide sequence: TGTGCCATCAGTGAGTCGAGAAGTAGCGGGGGGCCGGGAGACTTC.

This clonotype was detected only a few times. The genes are TRBV20-1 and TRBJ1-2; no reliable D call. Trimming left V 6 bases short and J 7 bases short, with 18 bases between. From germline, CDR1 is DFQATT and CDR2 SNEGSKA (reference sequence). This CDR3 region has 13 residues. The CDR3 region is CSAQKTGKGGYTF. CDR3 bases: TGCAGTGCCCAAAAGACCGGCAAGGGTGGCTACACCTTC.

This clonotype was seen a handful of times. The chain uses TRBV6-2 or TRBV6-3 and TRBJ2-1; 7 bases align to TRBD1. The trim removed 0 bases at V and 1 base at J, leaving 3 bases unmatched. The V gene's germline CDR1 is MNHEY and CDR2 SVGEGT. The length of the CDR3 is 16 residues. The CDR3 bases are TGTGCCAGCAGTTACTCGACAGGGCCTTCCTACAATGAGCAGTTCTTC. This encodes CASSYSTGPSYNEQFF.

This clonotype showed up many times. The chain has TRBV7-2 and TRBJ2-3; D is undetermined. V was cut by 4 bases and J by 6 bases, with 8 bases left in between. This CDR3 is 12 amino acids long. The germline CDR1 and CDR2 sequences are SGHTA and FQGNSA. CDR3 sequence: CASSSLGDTQYF. The CDR3 DNA reads as TGTGCCAGCAGCTCTCTTGGGGATACGCAGTATTTT.

The chain uses TRBV20-1 and TRBJ2-3, with 8 positions matching TRBD2. The CDR3 has 15 residues. After removal of 3 bases from V and 5 bases from J, the junction contained 10 bases not matched to a gene. In germline, CDR1 is DFQATT, CDR2 SNEGSKA (reference sequence). Here the CDR3 reads CSASGPAGEVDTQYF. In nucleotides, the CDR3 is TGCAGTGCTAGTGGGCCAGCGGGAGAGGTAGATACGCAGTATTTT.

The chain employs TRBV2 and TRBJ2-1, with D possibly TRBD2 on 5 matching bases. CDR3 length: 13 amino acids. Germline assignment: CDR1 SNHLY and CDR2 FYNNEI. V was clipped by 2 bases and J by 6 bases, with 8 bases between them. In DNA, the CDR3 is TGTGCCAGCAGTGAAAGACTAAGCAATGAGCAGTTCTTC. Protein: CASSERLSNEQFF.

A remark on this clonotype: A much larger clonotype is one base distant, so this may be a read error. The chain carries TRBV6-6 and TRBJ2-3, with D possibly being TRBD2 (5 bases). V was cut by 8 bases and J by 0 bases, with 6 bases left in between. The length of the CDR3 is 12 residues. Germline V gives CDR1 MNHNY, CDR2 SVGAGI (reference sequence). CDR3 nucleotide sequence: TGTGCCAGCTGGACTAGCACAGATACGCAGTATTTT. Its protein product is CASWTSTDTQYF.

This clonotype was found many times. Here the CDR3 DNA reads TGTGCCATCACCGTCAGGACGGCTCCATCCTACGAGCAGTACTTC. Protein product: CAITVRTAPSYEQYF. The chain carries TRBV10-3 and TRBJ2-7; no firm D call. With 7 bases removed from V and 1 base from J, the gap between germline ends came to 17 bases. CDR1 is ENHRY and CDR2 is SYGVKD in the germline V gene. CDR3 length equals 15 residues.

The chain employs TRBV29-1 and TRBJ2-3; unclear D gene. The CDR3 runs 12 residues. The V end lost 4 bases, the J end lost 5 bases, and 10 bases lay between the germline ends. CDR1 and CDR2 from the germline V gene are SQVTM and ANQGSEA. CDR3 residues: CSVASSQDTQYF. The CDR3 nucleotides read TGCAGCGTTGCGTCCAGTCAAGATACGCAGTATTTT.

This clonotype was found many times. The chain is built from TRBV4-3 and TRBJ2-3; D may be TRBD2 (5 bases). This CDR3 has 15 residues. The V and J ends lost 2 bases and 4 bases respectively, with 13 bases between them. CDR1 and CDR2 (germline): LGHNA, YSLEER. The chain's CDR3 is CASSQMLRGSDTQYF. The CDR3 nucleotides read TGCGCCAGCAGCCAAATGCTCCGAGGGTCAGATACGCAGTATTTT.

This clonotype was recorded a few times. J is TRBJ2-4 and V is TRBV27; D perhaps matches TRBD1 (6 bases). The length of the CDR3 is 14 residues. The V end lost 2 bases, the J end lost 9 bases, and 14 bases lay between the germline ends. CDR1 and CDR2 (germline): MNHEY, SMNVEV (reference sequence). The CDR3 spells CASSLTRGLIIQYF. In DNA form, the CDR3 reads TGTGCCAGCAGTTTAACCAGGGGTCTTATCATTCAGTACTTC.

This clonotype was observed a few times. The chain combines TRBV7-9 with TRBJ2-3, with TRBD1 matching 10 bases. With V trimmed by 3 bases and J by 4 bases, 4 bases remained unmatched. This CDR3 comprises 15 residues. Looked up from germline, CDR1 is SEHNR and CDR2 is FQNEAQ (reference sequence). CDR3 bases: TGTGCCAGCAGCTTCAGGGACAGGGGCCCAGATACGCAGTATTTT. This codes for CASSFRDRGPDTQYF.

V gene TRBV12-3 or TRBV12-4 combines with J gene TRBJ1-1; 7 bases align to TRBD1. With 7 bases clipped from V and 0 bases from J, the junction kept 5 bases outside the gene matches. The CDR3 spans 14 residues. The CDR3 sequence is CASILDRLNTEAFF. DNA for the CDR3: TGTGCCAGCATCCTGGACAGGTTGAACACTGAAGCTTTCTTT.

The chain employs TRBV13 and TRBJ2-2; 8 positions agree with TRBD2. This CDR3 spans 18 amino acids. The J segment lost 6 bases and the V segment lost 4 bases, leaving 16 bases of the junction unmatched. Germline CDR1 PRHDT, CDR2 FYEKMQ (reference sequence). The CDR3 sequence: CASSSPPVAGWLAGELFF. CDR3 in DNA: TGTGCCAGCAGCTCCCCCCCGGTAGCGGGATGGCTCGCCGGGGAGCTGTTTTTT.

This clonotype was observed a handful of times. The chain has TRBV7-9 and TRBJ1-1; D call uncertain. CDR1 and CDR2 from the germline V gene are SEHNR and FQNEAQ (reference sequence). With 2 bases removed from V and 9 bases from J, the gap between germline ends came to 22 bases. This CDR3 comprises 16 residues. The DNA of the CDR3 is TGTGCCAGCAGCTTACGAGATATCCCCCCGCTTCGGCAAGCTTTCTTT. As protein: CASSLRDIPPLRQAFF.

The chain carries TRBV29-1 and TRBJ2-7; D may be TRBD1 (6 bases). The CDR3 length is 12 residues. V was clipped by 5 bases and J by 2 bases, with 10 bases between them. CDR1 is SQVTM and CDR2 is ANQGSEA in the germline V gene. For the CDR3, the DNA is TGCAGCGTTAGTAAGGGGGCCTACGAGCAGTACTTC. It codes for CSVSKGAYEQYF.

Only a few counts were recorded for this clonotype. CDR3: CSVVTLGPYEQYF. The CDR3 DNA reads TGCAGCGTTGTAACCCTGGGCCCCTACGAGCAGTACTTC. The chain couples TRBV29-1 to TRBJ2-7; D gene ambiguous. The CDR3 spans 13 residues. V lost 4 bases and J lost 2, with 12 bases in between. Germline CDR1 and CDR2: SQVTM and ANQGSEA.

This clonotype was picked up a small number of times. The gene calls are TRBV6-1 and TRBJ2-3; 10 nucleotides line up with TRBD2. This CDR3 region has 16 residues. Germline V gives CDR1 MNHNS, CDR2 SASEGT. J gave up 1 base and V 7 bases, and 8 bases lay outside the gene matches. The CDR3 sequence is CASTASGRGGTDTQYF. DNA of the CDR3: TGTGCCAGCACCGCGAGCGGGAGGGGGGGCACAGATACGCAGTATTTT.

The J gene is TRBJ2-2, the V gene TRBV6-5; 8 nucleotides match TRBD2. Germline V gene data show CDR1 as MNHEY and CDR2 as SVGAGI. Losses at the gene ends were 4 bases for V and 4 bases for J; bases not matched to a gene: 8. The CDR3 runs 16 residues. CDR3 sequence reads: CASSSQREWSTGELFF. CDR3 DNA: TGTGCCAGCAGTTCCCAGCGGGAGTGGTCCACCGGGGAGCTGTTTTTT.

This clonotype was counted a few times. The chain employs TRBV5-1 and TRBJ1-2; D perhaps matches TRBD1 (5 bases). Trimming took off 4 bases at V and 2 bases at J, with 15 bases between the two ends. Looked up from germline, CDR1 is SGHRS and CDR2 is YFSETQ. The CDR3 is made up of 15 amino acids. This CDR3 is CASSRNLRENYGYTF. The DNA of the CDR3 is TGCGCCAGCAGCCGGAACCTCAGGGAGAACTATGGCTACACCTTC.

The chain carries TRBV20-1 and TRBJ2-7, with D perhaps given as TRBD1 or TRBD2 (5 bases each). The CDR3 runs to 15 residues. V lost 0 bases and J lost 0, with 12 bases in between. Germline CDR1 and CDR2: DFQATT and SNEGSKA (reference sequence). CDR3 sequence (DNA): TGCAGTGCTAGAGATCCAAGGGACCTCTCCTACGAGCAGTACTTC. Amino acids: CSARDPRDLSYEQYF.

The chain has TRBV9 and TRBJ1-2; tentative D call: TRBD1 (6 bases). Germline values: CDR1 SGDLS, CDR2 YYNGEE. The CDR3 has 15 amino acids. The V end lost 7 bases, the J end lost 4 bases, and 20 bases lay between the germline ends. CDR3 sequence (DNA): TGTGCCAGCGGCTTGGGACAAAGTACCGTCTATGGCTACACCTTC. It specifies CASGLGQSTVYGYTF.

This clonotype was recorded at least ten times. The chain combines TRBV20-1 with TRBJ2-7; D is unclear. Trimming stripped 0 bases from V and 3 bases from J, with 15 bases between. The CDR3 has 15 residues. Germline CDR1 DFQATT, CDR2 SNEGSKA (reference sequence). The CDR3 nucleotides read TGCAGTGCTAGAGATCGGATGGCGAAAGTCTACGAGCAGTACTTC. Translation gives CSARDRMAKVYEQYF.

The gene calls are TRBV9 and TRBJ2-5; a weak D match, TRBD2 (5 bases). The CDR3 length is 13 residues. Germline lookup yields CDR1 SGDLS and CDR2 YYNGEE. Trimming shortened V by 4 bases and J by 5 bases, and 12 bases separated the two germline ends. CDR3 coding DNA: TGTGCCAGCAGCCCGAGGTGGGAGGAGACCCAGTACTTC. This translates into CASSPRWEETQYF.

This clonotype was found a few times. The chain has TRBV20-1 and TRBJ2-1; 14 nucleotides match TRBD2. Per the germline V gene, CDR1 is DFQATT and CDR2 is SNEGSKA (reference sequence). V dropped 6 bases and J dropped 6; count of bases not matched to a gene: 10. The CDR3 runs to 16 residues. CDR3 sequence: CSASGLAGGRGNEQFF. The DNA for the CDR3 is TGCAGTGCCAGCGGACTAGCGGGAGGTCGTGGCAATGAGCAGTTCTTC.

The chain is built from TRBV7-8 and TRBJ2-5, with 8 positions matching TRBD1. The V segment lost 6 bases and the J segment 4 bases; nucleotides outside the gene matches: 7. CDR1 and CDR2 from the germline V gene are SGHVS and FQNEAQ. This CDR3 region has 14 residues. The CDR3 spells CASRIRGLLETQYF. DNA of the CDR3: TGTGCCAGCAGGATCAGGGGGCTCTTAGAGACCCAGTACTTC.